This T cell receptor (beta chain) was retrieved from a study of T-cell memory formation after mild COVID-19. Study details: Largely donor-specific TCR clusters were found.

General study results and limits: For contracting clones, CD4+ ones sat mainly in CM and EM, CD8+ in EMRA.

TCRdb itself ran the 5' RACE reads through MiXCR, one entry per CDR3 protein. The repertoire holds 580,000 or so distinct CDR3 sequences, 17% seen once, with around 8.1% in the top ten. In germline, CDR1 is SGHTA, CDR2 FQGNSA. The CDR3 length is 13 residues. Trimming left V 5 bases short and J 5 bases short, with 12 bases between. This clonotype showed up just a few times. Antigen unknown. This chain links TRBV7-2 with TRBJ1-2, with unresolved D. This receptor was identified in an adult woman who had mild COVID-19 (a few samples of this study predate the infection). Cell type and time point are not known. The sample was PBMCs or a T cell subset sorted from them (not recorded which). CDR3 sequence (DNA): TGTGCCAGCAGCCCCGCCGGGATGTATGGCTACACCTTC. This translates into CASSPAGMYGYTF.